These T cell receptor beta chains were read from a single sample in a study of breast tumors, draining lymph nodes, adjacent tissues. TCRdb reprocessed the multiplex PCR reads via MiXCR and lists one record per CDR3 protein. The table shows 290,000 or so distinct CDR3 sequences, with 30% to 35% occurring only once. Material for sequencing was axillary lymph node tissue. The receptors come from a female donor with breast cancer. Some clones in this sample may be carry-over from other donors' samples. CDR3s include the opening cysteine and the closing phenylalanine or tryptophan. A D gene is named only where the DNA matches it firmly. Clone size appears in some rows only: once, few, many, or a class for an expanded clone.

TGTGCCAGCAGCGTAGCGGGAGAGGGGACCCAGTACTTC	CASSVAGEGTQYF	many	TRBJ2-5	.	TRBV9
TGCAGCGTCGCTAGCGGGAGTTTAACAGATACGCAGTATTTT	CSVASGSLTDTQYF	.	TRBJ2-3	TRBD2	TRBV29-1
TGTGCCAGCAGTTTAGCGGACAGAACTGAAGCTTTCTTT	CASSLADRTEAFF	few	TRBJ1-1	.	TRBV5-4
TGCGCCAGCAGCTTGGAACCCCTAGGTGAAAAACTGTTTTTT	CASSLEPLGEKLFF	many	TRBJ1-4	.	TRBV5-1
TGTGCCAGCAGCGCAAGTACCGGGACAGTTACCTACGAGCAGTACTTC	CASSASTGTVTYEQYF	many	TRBJ2-7	TRBD1	TRBV9
TGCGCCGGCAGCCAAGGAGTTAGGGTGGACTATGGCTACACCTTC	CAGSQGVRVDYGYTF	.	TRBJ1-2	.	TRBV4-3
TGCGCCAGCAGCCAATACGCAACTAATGAAAAACTGTTTTTT	CASSQYATNEKLFF	many	TRBJ1-4	.	TRBV4-3
TGTGCCAGTAGTATAAGCGGGAGGAGGGACACCGGGGAGCTGTTTTTT	CASSISGRRDTGELFF	many	TRBJ2-2	TRBD2	TRBV19
TGTGCTAGCAGCGCAGTTAGGAGGGTTCCCTACGAGCAGTACTTC	CASSAVRRVPYEQYF	many	TRBJ2-7	.	TRBV7-7
TGTGCCTGGAATCGGCCGGGACAGGGGGCCAGGGAGCAGTTCTTC	CAWNRPGQGAREQFF	.	TRBJ2-1	TRBD1	TRBV30
TGTGCCAGCAGCTTGGCTTCCATGGGTGGCTACACCTTC	CASSLASMGGYTF	many	TRBJ1-2	.	TRBV5-6
TGTGCCAGCAGTGAGTCAGGATCTTCGGTCGGTGGCTACACCTTC	CASSESGSSVGGYTF	.	TRBJ1-2	.	TRBV9
TGTGCCAGCAGCTCGGGGGGGGTGGCCAAAAACATTCAGTACTTC	CASSSGGVAKNIQYF	.	TRBJ2-4	TRBD2	TRBV7-9
TGTGCCAGCTCAGTCACTAGCGACTACGAGCAGTACTTC	CASSVTSDYEQYF	.	TRBJ2-7	TRBD2	TRBV18
TGCAGTGCTAGCCCTTTAGCGGCTAGCACAGATACGCAGTATTTT	CSASPLAASTDTQYF	.	TRBJ2-3	.	TRBV20-1
TGTGCCAGCAGCTTGGGGGGGCGTAGTGAGCAGTTCTTC	CASSLGGRSEQFF	.	TRBJ2-1	.	TRBV7-9
TGCGCCAGCAGCCCCGCCCACTTC	CASSPAHF	many	TRBJ2-5	.	TRBV5-1
TGCGCCAGCAGCTTAATGGACAGGAGCACAGATACGCAGTATTTT	CASSLMDRSTDTQYF	many	TRBJ2-3	TRBD1	TRBV5-1
TGTGCCAGCAGCTTAGACACCTGGAATGGCTACACCTTC	CASSLDTWNGYTF	many	TRBJ1-2	.	TRBV7-8
TGTGCCAGCAGCTACGCAGATACGCAGTATTTT	CASSYADTQYF	many	TRBJ2-3	.	TRBV25-1
TGTGCCAGCACATACGGCGAGGGCGCGGAGCAGTACTTC	CASTYGEGAEQYF	many	TRBJ2-7	.	TRBV7-6
TGTGCCTGGAGGGGGATCCGGGGCTACACCTTC	CAWRGIRGYTF	many	TRBJ1-2	.	TRBV30
TGTGCCAGCAGCCGGGACAGGGAGGCTAACTATGGCTACACCTTC	CASSRDREANYGYTF	many	TRBJ1-2	TRBD1	TRBV7-2
TGTGCCAGCAGCCTAGAGACTAGCGGGAGTTCCTACAATGAGCAGTTCTTC	CASSLETSGSSYNEQFF	many	TRBJ2-1	TRBD2	TRBV4-2
TGTGCCAGCTCACCACCGGGACGGAAGAGCTCCTACGAGCAGTACTTC	CASSPPGRKSSYEQYF	.	TRBJ2-7	.	TRBV18
TGTGCCAGCAGTTTCAGGGGTGGTGGCTACACCTTC	CASSFRGGGYTF	.	TRBJ1-2	.	TRBV28
TGTGCCAGCAGTTCACAAACTGACAGCGATCAGCCCCAGCATTTT	CASSSQTDSDQPQHF	few	TRBJ1-5	.	TRBV27
TGTGCCAGCAGTTCAAGGCAGGGTTGGAATTCACCCCTCCACTTT	CASSSRQGWNSPLHF	many	TRBJ1-6	.	TRBV27
TGCGCCAGCAGCTTGGAACAGGCCTGGAACACTGAAGCTTTCTTT	CASSLEQAWNTEAFF	.	TRBJ1-1	.	TRBV5-1
TGTGCCAGTAGTATTGGGGTAGCTAATGAAAAACTGTTTTTT	CASSIGVANEKLFF	many	TRBJ1-4	.	TRBV19
TGTGCCAGCAGCGTAGGGACAGCAAATGAGCAGTTCTTC	CASSVGTANEQFF	many	TRBJ2-1	.	TRBV9
TGTGCCTGGAGTGACGCTAGCGGGAGATACGAGCAGTACTTC	CAWSDASGRYEQYF	.	TRBJ2-7	TRBD2	TRBV30
TGTGCCAGTAATCCACAGGGGGGGGCCGGGGAGCTGTTTTTT	CASNPQGGAGELFF	many	TRBJ2-2	.	TRBV19
TGTGCCAGCAGCCCCATGGGGTCTGGAAACACCATATATTTT	CASSPMGSGNTIYF	many	TRBJ1-3	.	TRBV7-8
TGTGCCAGCAGCTTGGCTCGGGGAAATCAGCCCCAGCATTTT	CASSLARGNQPQHF	many	TRBJ1-5	.	TRBV5-5
TGTGCCAGCAGCTGGGGGTTAGGCACTGAAGCTTTCTTT	CASSWGLGTEAFF	.	TRBJ1-1	.	TRBV7-9
TGTGCCAGCAGCCCGTCTAGCGGGAGGGCAAACACAGATACGCAGTATTTT	CASSPSSGRANTDTQYF	.	TRBJ2-3	TRBD2	TRBV9
TGTGCCAGCAGTTGGGCGGGAGAAGAAGATACGCAGTATTTT	CASSWAGEEDTQYF	.	TRBJ2-3	TRBD2	TRBV6-1
TGTGCCAGCAGCGCCTATAGCGGGAACATTCAGTACTTC	CASSAYSGNIQYF	.	TRBJ2-4	TRBD2	TRBV3-1
TGCGCCAGCAGAGAGACAGGGTGGGACTATGGCTACACCTTC	CASRETGWDYGYTF	many	TRBJ1-2	TRBD1	TRBV10-2
TGTGCCAGCAGCTTCGGCGGGTCTGGAAACACCATATATTTT	CASSFGGSGNTIYF	many	TRBJ1-3	.	TRBV11-2
TGCAGCGTTGGGGACAGGGGGCGCAATGAGCAGTTCTTC	CSVGDRGRNEQFF	many	TRBJ2-1	TRBD1	TRBV29-1
TGTGCCAGCAGTCCCGTTACTAGCGGGCTTCGGGAGACCCAGTACTTC	CASSPVTSGLRETQYF	.	TRBJ2-5	TRBD2	TRBV6-2/TRBV6-3
TGTGCCAGCAGCTTAGCGAATGCTTGGCAGGGGATTGAAAAACTGTTTTTT	CASSLANAWQGIEKLFF	many	TRBJ1-4	.	TRBV7-9
TGCAGTGCTAGGGACATTAGCAATCAGCCCCAGCATTTT	CSARDISNQPQHF	many	TRBJ1-5	.	TRBV20-1
TGTGCCAGCAGTTTAACAGGGGGCCAAGAGACCCAGTACTTC	CASSLTGGQETQYF	many	TRBJ2-5	TRBD1	TRBV9
TGTGCCAGCAGCCAAGGGTTCTCGGGTCCCTACACCTTC	CASSQGFSGPYTF	many	TRBJ1-2	.	TRBV3-1
TGTGCCAGCAGCTTGTTTACAGTTACCTACGAGCAGTACTTC	CASSLFTVTYEQYF	.	TRBJ2-7	.	TRBV6-1
TGTGCCAGCAGCCAGGGATGGAGCAATCAGCCCCAGCATTTT	CASSQGWSNQPQHF	many	TRBJ1-5	.	TRBV5-5
TGTGCCAGCAGTCAAATTCCCGGGACAGGGCTCACCGGGGAGCTGTTTTTT	CASSQIPGTGLTGELFF	.	TRBJ2-2	TRBD1	TRBV27